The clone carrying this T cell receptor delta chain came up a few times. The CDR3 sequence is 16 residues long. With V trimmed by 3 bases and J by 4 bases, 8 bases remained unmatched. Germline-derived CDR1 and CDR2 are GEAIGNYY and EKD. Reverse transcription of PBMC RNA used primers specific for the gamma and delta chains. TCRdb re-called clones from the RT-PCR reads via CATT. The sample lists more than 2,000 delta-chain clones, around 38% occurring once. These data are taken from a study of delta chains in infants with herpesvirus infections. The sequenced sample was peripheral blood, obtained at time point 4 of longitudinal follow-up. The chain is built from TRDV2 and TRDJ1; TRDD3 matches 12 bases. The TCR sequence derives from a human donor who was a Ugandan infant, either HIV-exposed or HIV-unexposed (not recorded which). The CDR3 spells CACDLLGDTDGDKLIF. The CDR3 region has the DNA TGTGCCTGTGACTTACTGGGGGATACAGACGGCGATAAACTCATCTTT.